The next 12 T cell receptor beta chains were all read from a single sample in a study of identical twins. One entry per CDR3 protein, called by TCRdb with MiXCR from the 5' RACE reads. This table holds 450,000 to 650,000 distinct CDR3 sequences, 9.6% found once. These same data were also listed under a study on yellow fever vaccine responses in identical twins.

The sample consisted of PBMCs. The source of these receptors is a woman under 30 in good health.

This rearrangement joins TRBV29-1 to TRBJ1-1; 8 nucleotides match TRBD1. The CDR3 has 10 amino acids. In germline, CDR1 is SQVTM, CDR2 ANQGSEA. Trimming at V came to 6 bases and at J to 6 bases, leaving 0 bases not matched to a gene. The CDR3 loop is CSVQGAEAFF. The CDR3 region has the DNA TGCAGCGTACAGGGGGCTGAAGCTTTCTTT.

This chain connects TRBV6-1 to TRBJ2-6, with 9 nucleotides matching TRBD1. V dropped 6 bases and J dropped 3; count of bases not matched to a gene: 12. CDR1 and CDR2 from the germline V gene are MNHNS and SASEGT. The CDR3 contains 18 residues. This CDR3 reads CASSLAGQGLGGANVLTF. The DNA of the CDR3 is TGTGCCAGCAGCCTGGCGGGACAGGGCTTAGGTGGGGCCAACGTCCTGACTTTC.

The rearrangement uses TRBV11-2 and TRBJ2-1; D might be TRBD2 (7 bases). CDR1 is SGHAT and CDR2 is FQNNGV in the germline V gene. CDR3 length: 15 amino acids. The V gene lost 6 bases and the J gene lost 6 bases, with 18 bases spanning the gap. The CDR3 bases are TGTGCCAGCAGTCTGGTGGGAGGGGGTACCAATGAGCAGTTCTTC. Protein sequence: CASSLVGGGTNEQFF.

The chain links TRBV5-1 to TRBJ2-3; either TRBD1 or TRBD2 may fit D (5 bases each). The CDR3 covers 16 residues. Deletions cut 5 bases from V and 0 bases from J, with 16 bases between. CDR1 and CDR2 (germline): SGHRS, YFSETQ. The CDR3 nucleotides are TGCGCCAGCAGGAGGGGCGCTGGAGGAAGCACAGATACGCAGTATTTT. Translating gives CASRRGAGGSTDTQYF.

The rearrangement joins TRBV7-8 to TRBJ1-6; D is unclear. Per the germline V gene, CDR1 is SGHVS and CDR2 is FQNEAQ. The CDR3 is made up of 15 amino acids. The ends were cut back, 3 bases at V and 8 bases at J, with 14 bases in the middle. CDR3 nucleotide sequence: TGTGCCAGCAGCTTGGGCGGGGTCATCTATTCACCCCTCCACTTT. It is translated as CASSLGGVIYSPLHF.

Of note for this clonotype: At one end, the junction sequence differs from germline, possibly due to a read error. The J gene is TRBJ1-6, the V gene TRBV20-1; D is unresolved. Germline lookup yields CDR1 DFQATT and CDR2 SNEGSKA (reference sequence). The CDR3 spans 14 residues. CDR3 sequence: CSAREVQQNSPLHF. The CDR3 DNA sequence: TGCAGTGCCAGAGAGGTACAGCAGAATTCACCCCTCCACTTT.

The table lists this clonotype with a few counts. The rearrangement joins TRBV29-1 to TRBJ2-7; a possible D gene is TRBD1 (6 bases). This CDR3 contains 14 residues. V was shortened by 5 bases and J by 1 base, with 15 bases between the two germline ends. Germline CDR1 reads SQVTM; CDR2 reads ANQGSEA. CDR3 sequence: CSVNWPRGSYEQYF. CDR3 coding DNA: TGCAGCGTTAACTGGCCAAGGGGGTCCTACGAGCAGTACTTC.

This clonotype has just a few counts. This chain's CDR3 is CASRLTRTNYYNEQFF. CDR3 nucleotide sequence: TGTGCCAGCAGACTGACTAGGACGAACTACTACAATGAGCAGTTCTTC. This rearrangement joins TRBV12-3 or TRBV12-4 to TRBJ2-1, with D maybe TRBD2 (6 bases). V was clipped by 6 bases and J by 3 bases, with 18 bases between them. The CDR3 totals 16 residues.

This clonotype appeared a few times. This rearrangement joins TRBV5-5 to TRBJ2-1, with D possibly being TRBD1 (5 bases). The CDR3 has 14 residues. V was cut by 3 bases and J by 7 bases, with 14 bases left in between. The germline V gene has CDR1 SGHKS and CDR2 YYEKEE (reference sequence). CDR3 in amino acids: CASSWSLRENEQFF. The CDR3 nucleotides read TGTGCCAGCAGCTGGAGCCTCAGGGAAAATGAGCAGTTCTTC.

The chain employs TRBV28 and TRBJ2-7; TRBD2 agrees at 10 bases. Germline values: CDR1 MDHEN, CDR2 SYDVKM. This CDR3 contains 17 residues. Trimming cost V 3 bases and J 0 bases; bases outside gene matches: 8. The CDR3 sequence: CASSFHTSGVSSYEQYF. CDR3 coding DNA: TGTGCCAGCAGTTTCCATACTAGCGGGGTTAGCTCCTACGAGCAGTACTTC.

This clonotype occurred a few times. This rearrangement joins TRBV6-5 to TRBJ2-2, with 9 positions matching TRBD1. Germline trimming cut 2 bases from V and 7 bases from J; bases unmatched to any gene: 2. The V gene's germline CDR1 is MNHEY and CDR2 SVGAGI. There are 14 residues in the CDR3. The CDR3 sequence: CASSYATGGGELFF. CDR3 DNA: TGTGCCAGCAGTTACGCGACAGGGGGCGGGGAGCTGTTTTTT.

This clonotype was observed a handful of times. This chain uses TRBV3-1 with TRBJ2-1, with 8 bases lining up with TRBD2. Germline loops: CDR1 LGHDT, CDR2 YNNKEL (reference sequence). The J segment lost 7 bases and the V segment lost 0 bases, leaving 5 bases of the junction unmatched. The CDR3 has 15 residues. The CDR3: CASSQDGTRGNEQFF. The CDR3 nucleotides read TGTGCCAGCAGCCAAGATGGGACTAGGGGTAATGAGCAGTTCTTC.